The following is a T cell receptor beta chain sequence with its context. Ten or more counts support this clonotype. Its antigen has not been determined. Per-base qualities were not stored, and no clone one base away is much larger. The sample belongs to a study of identical twins (dated by TCRdb to the mid-2010s). Concerning the study at large: The study deep-sequenced TCR alpha and beta repertoires from monozygotic twins, unrelated adults of various ages and cord blood to test whether fetal clonotypes persist. Replicate twin experiments were performed at different times using different library preparation protocols to rule out contamination. Results and caveats for the whole study, not just this receptor: Conclusions relied on cross-sectional statistical analysis, since the same donors could not be followed over many years. Abundant cord blood beta clonotypes carried fewer insertions; young adult naive repertoires showed a weaker similar trend, while memory repertoires showed none. Compared with coincidental sharing between unrelated individuals, an excess of low generation-probability sequences was observed among out-of-frame TCR alpha sequences shared between twins. In beta out-of-frame sequences, excess twin sharing was weaker, because having fewer shared sequences lowered the signal-to-noise ratio. In monozygotic twins, recombination models systematically underestimated out-of-frame TCR alpha sharing, but the models matched the sharing seen between unrelated individuals. Zero-insertion analyses could be partly confounded by invariant T cells such as MAIT and iNKT, though diverse VJ usage argued against such confounding for most clonotypes.

Every donor in the study was a healthy Caucasian. The twin cohort consisted of three pairs of female monozygotic twins, all aged 18 to 29 years. Positive isolation kits from Invitrogen were used to isolate CD4+ and CD8+ T cell populations. The CDR3 runs 15 amino acids, cysteine and phenylalanine included. Left in the record is the CDR3 DNA by itself, 45 bases read in frame from the first base. In the germline V gene (reference sequence), CDR1 corresponds to LNHNV and CDR2 to YYDKDF. V is trimmed back by 1 base and J by 2 bases, and the junction contains 5 bases that no gene match accounts for. The protocol used for the library was 5' RACE. These reads were obtained on an Illumina HiSeq 2000. Template switching introduced a universal primer binding site; the final cDNA contained a unique molecular identifier, enabling accurate counting of TCR cDNA molecules. First-strand cDNA for TCR alpha and beta chains was synthesized from specific primers in the conserved constant-segment region. To control for contamination, each cDNA library was double barcoded with a SMART-Mk sample barcode plus Illumina barcodes. TruSeq adapter sequences, together with Illumina sample barcodes, were added in two successive PCR steps. Sequencing of the TCR alpha and beta cDNA libraries was done on the Illumina HiSeq platform using custom primers. As for the original processing: Raw reads were processed with MiGEC to extract unique molecular identifiers, and MiXCR was used to determine CDR3 positions. Recombination models were inferred per individual with the repgenHMM and IGoR tools using an EM algorithm. Shared clonotype analysis was performed with the tcR package in R, normalizing sharing by the product of cloneset sizes. Out-of-frame nonproductive sequences were analyzed to study raw recombination free of thymic and clonal selection effects. TCRdb cleaned the public reads at Q25 with fastp, built clones with MiXCR and kept in-frame beta chains. Identical CDR3 protein sequences are pooled into one entry, listed with their most common genes and DNA. These V and J calls derive from TCRdb rather than the authors' analysis. Counted in this sample were 500,000 or so distinct CDR3 sequences; less than 25% of them appeared once. The top ten hold about 0.99% of the sample.

These data were likewise used in another study, on T cells expressing NK-cell markers. Drawing on the second study: Three sorted T-cell subsets (CD3+CD56+NKG2C+, CD3+CD56+NKG2C- and CD3+CD56-NKG2C+) from fewer than 10 donors had their TCR beta-chain repertoires profiled. Seven of the eight sequenced donors were HCMV-seropositive and one was HCMV-seronegative. To restrict sorting to alphabetaTCR-expressing T cells, an anti-gammadeltaTCR antibody was added in several experiments. In over five donors, the dominant CD3+CD56+NKG2C+ clonotypes were among the top 10 CD8+ clonotypes and accounted for roughly 1.0-8% of CD8+ T cells. Those dominant clonotypes were again the most abundant among CD3+CD56-NKG2C+ cells in several donors, at roughly 28.3-65%. It remained unclear whether the expanded NKG2C-expressing T cell clones were specific for HCMV antigens. The eight sequenced donors were randomly selected healthy volunteers, three men and five women. To determine HCMV serostatus, a commercial ELISA kit was used to detect HCMV-specific IgG in serum. Reads were demultiplexed and grouped by UMI with MIGEC, and clonotypes were assembled and quantified with MiTCR. To remove erroneous sequences, TCR cDNA sequences were retained only when supported by two or more reads. The tcR package was used for downstream repertoire analysis, and clonotypes were matched across fractions by CDR3 nucleotide sequence plus V segment. VDJmatch was used to annotate antigen specificity against VDJdb, with one amino acid substitution in CDR3 permitted.

This TCR was sampled from a woman under 30 in good health. The source material was CD4+ T cells sorted from blood. The sequence is built from TRBV15 and TRBJ2-7; 7 nucleotides in the junction match TRBD1. The CDR3 protein sequence reads: CATSRGTGGTYEQYF. At the DNA level, the sequence is TGTGCCACCAGCAGAGGGACAGGAGGAACCTACGAGCAGTACTTC.